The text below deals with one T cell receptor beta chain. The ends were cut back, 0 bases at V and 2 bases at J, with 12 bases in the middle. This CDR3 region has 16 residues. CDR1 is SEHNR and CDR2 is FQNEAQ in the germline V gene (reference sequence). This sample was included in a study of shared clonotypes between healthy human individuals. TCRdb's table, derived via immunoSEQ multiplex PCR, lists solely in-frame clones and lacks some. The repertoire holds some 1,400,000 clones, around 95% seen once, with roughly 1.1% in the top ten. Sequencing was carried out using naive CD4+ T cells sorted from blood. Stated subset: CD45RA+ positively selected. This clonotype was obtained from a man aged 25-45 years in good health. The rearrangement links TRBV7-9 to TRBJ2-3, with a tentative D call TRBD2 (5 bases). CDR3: CASSLAGVYSTDTQYF. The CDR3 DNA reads TGTGCCAGCAGCTTAGCGGGAGTCTATTCCACAGATACGCAGTATTTT.